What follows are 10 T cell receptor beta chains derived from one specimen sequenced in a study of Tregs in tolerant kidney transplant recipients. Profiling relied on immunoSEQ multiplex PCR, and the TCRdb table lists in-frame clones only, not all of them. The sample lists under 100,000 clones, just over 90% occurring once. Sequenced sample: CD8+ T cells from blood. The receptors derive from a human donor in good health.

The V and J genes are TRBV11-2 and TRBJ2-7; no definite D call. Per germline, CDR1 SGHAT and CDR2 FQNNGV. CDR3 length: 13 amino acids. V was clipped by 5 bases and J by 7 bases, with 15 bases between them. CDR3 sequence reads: CASSHPMTLEQYF. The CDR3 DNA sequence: TGTGCCAGCAGCCACCCCATGACTCTGGAGCAGTACTTC.

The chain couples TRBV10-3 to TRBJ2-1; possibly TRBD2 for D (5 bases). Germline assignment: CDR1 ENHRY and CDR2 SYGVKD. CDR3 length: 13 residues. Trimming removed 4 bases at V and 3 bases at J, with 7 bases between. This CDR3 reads CAISGGGYNEQFF. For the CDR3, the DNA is TGTGCCATCAGTGGAGGAGGCTACAATGAGCAGTTCTTC.

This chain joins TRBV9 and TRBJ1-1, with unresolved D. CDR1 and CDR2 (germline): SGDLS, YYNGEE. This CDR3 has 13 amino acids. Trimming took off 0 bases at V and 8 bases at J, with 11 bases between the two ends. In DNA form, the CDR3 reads TGTGCCAGCAGCGTAGAAGTCCCGGACGAAGCTTTCTTT. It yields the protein CASSVEVPDEAFF.

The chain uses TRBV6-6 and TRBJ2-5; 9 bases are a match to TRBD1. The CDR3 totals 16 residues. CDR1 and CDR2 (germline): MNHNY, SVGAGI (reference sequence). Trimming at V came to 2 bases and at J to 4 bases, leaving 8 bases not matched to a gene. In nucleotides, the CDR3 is TGTGCCAGCAGTTACACGGGACAGGGTAAAGGAGAGACCCAGTACTTC. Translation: CASSYTGQGKGETQYF.

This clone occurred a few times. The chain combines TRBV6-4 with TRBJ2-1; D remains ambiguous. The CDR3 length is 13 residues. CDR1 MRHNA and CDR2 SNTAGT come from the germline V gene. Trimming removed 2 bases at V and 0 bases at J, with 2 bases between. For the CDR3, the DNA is TGTGCCAGCAGTGACAGCTCCTACAATGAGCAGTTCTTC. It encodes CASSDSSYNEQFF.

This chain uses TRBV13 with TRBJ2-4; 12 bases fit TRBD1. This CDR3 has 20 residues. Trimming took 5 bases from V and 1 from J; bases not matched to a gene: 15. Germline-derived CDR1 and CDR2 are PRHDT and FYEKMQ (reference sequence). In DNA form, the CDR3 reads TGTGCCAGCAGCGGATCCCCCGGGACAGGGGGCGTCGTGGCCAAAAACATTCAGTACTTC. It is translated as CASSGSPGTGGVVAKNIQYF.

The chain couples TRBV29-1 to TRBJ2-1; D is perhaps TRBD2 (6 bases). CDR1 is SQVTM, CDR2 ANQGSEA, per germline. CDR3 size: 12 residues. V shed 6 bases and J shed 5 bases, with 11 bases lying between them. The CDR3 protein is CSVTSRDNEQFF. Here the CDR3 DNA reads TGCAGCGTCACTAGCAGGGACAATGAGCAGTTCTTC.

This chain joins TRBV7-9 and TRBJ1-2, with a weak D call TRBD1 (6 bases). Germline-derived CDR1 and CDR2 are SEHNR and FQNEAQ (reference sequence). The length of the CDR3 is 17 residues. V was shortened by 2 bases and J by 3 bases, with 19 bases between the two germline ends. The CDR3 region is CASSLTGSGETDYGYTF. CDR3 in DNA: TGTGCCAGCAGCTTAACCGGTTCAGGGGAAACGGACTATGGCTACACCTTC.

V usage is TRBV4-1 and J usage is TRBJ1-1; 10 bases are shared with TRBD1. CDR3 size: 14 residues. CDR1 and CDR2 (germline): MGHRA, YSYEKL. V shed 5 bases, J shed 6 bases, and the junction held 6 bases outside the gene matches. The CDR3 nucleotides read TGCGCCAGCAGCTCCCGGGACAGGGGCCCTGAAGCTTTCTTT. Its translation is CASSSRDRGPEAFF.

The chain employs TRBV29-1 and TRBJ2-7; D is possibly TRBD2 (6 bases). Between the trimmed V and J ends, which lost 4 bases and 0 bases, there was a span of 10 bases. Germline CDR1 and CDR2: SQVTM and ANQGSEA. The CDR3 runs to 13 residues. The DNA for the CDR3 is TGCAGCGTTGTAGGCGGGACCTCCTACGAGCAGTACTTC. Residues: CSVVGGTSYEQYF.